Listed here are 11 T cell receptor beta chains from one sample, sequenced in a study of cytomegalovirus exposure and HLA in healthy donors. PCR was performed using 60 Vbeta and 13 Jbeta primers. The repertoire was sequenced with immunoSEQ multiplex PCR; TCRdb's copy has only in-frame clones and lacks some. This table has 100,000 to 150,000 clones, approximately 87% appearing once. Sequenced: PBMCs. Source of these receptors: a middle-aged man in good health and CMV-seronegative.

The V and J genes are TRBV20-1 and TRBJ2-1; TRBD2 is a possible D gene (7 bases). Germline CDR1 DFQATT, CDR2 SNEGSKA (reference sequence). The CDR3 has 11 amino acids. CDR3 loop: CSPLQGLQQFF. CDR3 bases: TGCAGCCCCTTACAGGGACTACAGCAGTTCTTC.

This clone was picked up a small number of times. The J gene is TRBJ2-1, the V gene TRBV18, with a tentative D call TRBD1 (5 bases). Per germline, CDR1 KGHSH and CDR2 LQKENI. The CDR3 loop spans 19 amino acids. Trimming shortened V by 2 bases and J by 3 bases, and 23 bases separated the two germline ends. Here the CDR3 DNA reads TGTGCCAGCTCACCAGGGCAGGGATCTTCTGGTACCCTCTACAATGAGCAGTTCTTC. Translated, it gives CASSPGQGSSGTLYNEQFF.

V usage is TRBV7-2 and J usage is TRBJ2-3; 9 nucleotides match TRBD2. Germline-derived CDR1 and CDR2 are SGHTA and FQGNSA. Losses at the gene ends were 1 base for V and 5 bases for J; bases not matched to a gene: 7. The CDR3 extends over 16 amino acids. The CDR3 is CASSLESREGVDTQYF. The CDR3, as DNA: TGTGCCAGCAGCTTAGAGTCGCGGGAGGGGGTAGATACGCAGTATTTT.

CDR3 sequence reads: CASSLEGGYGYTF. The CDR3 DNA reads as TGTGCCAGCAGTTTAGAGGGAGGCTATGGCTACACCTTC. The chain joins TRBV27 to TRBJ1-2; D ambiguous. Trimming shortened V by 2 bases and J by 4 bases, and 8 bases separated the two germline ends. The CDR3 is 13 amino acids. The V gene's germline CDR1 is MNHEY and CDR2 SMNVEV (reference sequence).

DNA of the CDR3: TGTGCCAGCAGCTTGGGGACAGGGGCTCGGTACGAGCAGTACTTC. Its protein is CASSLGTGARYEQYF. The V gene is TRBV5-4, the J gene TRBJ2-7; TRBD1 agrees at 9 bases. V gave up 0 bases and J gave up 4 bases; unmatched junction bases: 5. The CDR3 contains 15 residues. Germline CDR1 and CDR2: SGHNT and YYREEE (reference sequence).

The chain has TRBV7-8 and TRBJ2-7; the match to TRBD1 covers 9 bases. With 5 bases clipped from V and 7 bases from J, the junction kept 6 bases outside the gene matches. The germline V gene has CDR1 SGHVS and CDR2 FQNEAQ. The CDR3 is made up of 13 amino acids. The CDR3 DNA reads TGTGCCAGCAGCCCACAGGGGGCTGGGGAGCAGTACTTC. Its translation is CASSPQGAGEQYF.

V usage is TRBV29-1 and J usage is TRBJ2-1; 14 bases agree with TRBD2. The CDR3 spans 15 residues. CDR1 SQVTM and CDR2 ANQGSEA come from the germline V gene. V dropped 5 bases and J dropped 7; count of bases not matched to a gene: 7. The CDR3 nucleotides are TGCAGCGTTCCTGGGACTAGCGGGAGTCTAAATGAGCAGTTCTTC. Encoded protein: CSVPGTSGSLNEQFF.

The rearrangement links TRBV7-2 to TRBJ2-1; 14 bases are shared with TRBD2. V was pared by 4 bases and J by 6 bases, with 14 bases of the junction left unmatched. From germline, CDR1 is SGHTA and CDR2 FQGNSA. The CDR3 sequence is 19 residues long. CDR3 amino acids: CASSWRRGLAGAQGNEQFF. In DNA, the CDR3 is TGTGCCAGCAGCTGGAGGCGGGGACTAGCGGGAGCTCAGGGCAATGAGCAGTTCTTC.

The chain couples TRBV9 to TRBJ2-3; no firm D call. Germline V CDR1 and CDR2: SGDLS, YYNGEE. The CDR3 runs 13 residues. The V end lost 4 bases, the J end lost 2 bases, and 8 bases lay between the germline ends. The CDR3 spells CASSPPLTDTQYF. Written as DNA, the CDR3 is TGTGCCAGCAGCCCCCCACTCACAGATACGCAGTATTTT.

V gene TRBV2 combines with J gene TRBJ2-3, with 8 bases fitting TRBD2. From germline, CDR1 is SNHLY and CDR2 FYNNEI. V shed 7 bases, J shed 3 bases, and the junction held 9 bases outside the gene matches. The CDR3 runs to 15 residues. Here the CDR3 reads CASKGDSGVTDTQYF. In nucleotides, the CDR3 is TGTGCCAGCAAAGGTGATAGCGGGGTAACAGATACGCAGTATTTT.

Comments on this clone: The junction and the germline gene differ at one end; a read error may be behind it. The chain recombines TRBV6-1 with TRBJ2-5; 11 positions match TRBD1. CDR1 is MNHNS and CDR2 is SASEGT in the germline V gene. The CDR3 contains 15 residues. CDR3 nucleotide sequence: TGTGCCAGCATTAGGACAGGGGGCCACCAAGGGACCCAGTACTTC. This gives the protein CASIRTGGHQGTQYF.